This TCR beta chain stems from a study of blood T cell repertoires in COVID-19 (dated by TCRdb to about 2020). Some background on the complete study: Collaborator samples came from the United States, Italy and Spain and covered acute and convalescent phases of COVID-19. The material from the prospective study consisted of cDNA or gDNA derived from T cells, B-cell-depleted T cells, or PBMCs. Subjects who had been exposed to COVID-19, were actively infected with it, or had recovered from it provided the deeply sampled blood TCRbeta repertoires that made up the dataset. The repertoires were released in a freely available public database meant as a resource for research on the immune response to SARS-CoV-2. Samples came from the ongoing ImmuneRACE study (first 160 participants) plus 1,254 subjects from 6 global collaborators. A de-identified subject ID, COVID-19 status, age in years and sex were almost always included in the sample metadata. Where HLA class I and class II types were available, the types were taken from metadata supplied by the sample provider, not from assay-based typing. General study outcomes and caveats: How much clinical and demographic metadata was included differed by source and by participant, and the metadata was provided uncurated.

Reading from cysteine to phenylalanine, the CDR3 counts 12 amino acids. Kept here is only the CDR3 DNA, which spans 36 bases and is read in frame from base 1. CDR1 MNHEY and CDR2 SVGAGI are derived from the germline V gene. V is shortened by 6 bases, J by 5 bases, and the region joining them spans 11 bases. In the prospective study, participants were about 18 to 89 years old, resided in about two dozen geographic areas of the United States, and were enrolled through a virtual design. In the prospective study, cohorts were assigned on the basis of participant-reported clinical history obtained from a screening survey and a study questionnaire. A participant counted as exposed if, within 2 weeks of entering the study, that participant had been in contact with someone who had a PCR-confirmed or clinician-diagnosed COVID-19 case. In the prospective study, whole blood, serum and a nasopharyngeal or oropharyngeal swab were collected from each participant by mobile phlebotomists. Participants in the prospective study had the option to provide additional blood draws and questionnaires over a roughly 2-month period. Before DNA extraction, blood samples from the prospective study were shipped at room temperature or frozen.

TCRbeta CDR3 regions were amplified from genomic DNA by means of the immunoSEQ Assay, a bias-controlled multiplex PCR. Concerning the study's data processing: The number of nucleated cells in each sample was estimated from the amplification of reference gene primers within the assay. To quantify the absolute abundance of each unique TCRbeta CDR3 rearrangement, sequence reads were collapsed and filtered. For each sample, productive Simpson clonality was calculated as the square root of Simpson's diversity index over productive rearrangements. What TCRdb holds here is the immuneACCESS table cut down to in-frame rearrangements. Part of the clones is not present; checked against another copy, under half of the missing clones reflect an unresolved V gene, and the others are unexplained. V and J calls and clone size are given by that table; D and trimming were obtained from the DNA. The sample data list around 160,000 clones, and 65% to 85% of these were observed just once. The ten largest clones capture 5.5% to 7.5% of the sample.

As for this clone: Its antigen target is currently unknown. No base quality information exists; no much larger clone differs at one position.

The receptor was isolated from a woman between 45 and 65 years old who had been exposed to COVID-19. The sample taken for sequencing was PBMCs or T cells enriched from blood (not recorded which). Recombination linked TRBV6-5 to TRBJ2-7; TRBD2 is a possible D gene, resting on 5 matching bases. The DNA reads TGTGCCAGCAGGGAGGCGGACCACGAGCAGTACTTC. This sequence encodes CASREADHEQYF.